This is a list of T cell receptor beta chains from one sample in a study of regulatory T cells in long-lasting Graves disease. MiXCR, run by TCRdb on the multiplex PCR reads, gives a single entry per CDR3 protein. The data hold 500,000 to 700,000 distinct CDR3 sequences, with around 17% observed a single time. This sample was shared with a second study, whose subject was T cells in Graves' hyperthyroidism and ophthalmopathy.

Sequencing was performed on peripheral blood mononuclear cells (PBMCs), taken at new diagnosis, from a patient treated with antithyroid drugs. These receptors originate from a woman in her 30s with Graves disease. CDR3s include the opening cysteine and the closing phenylalanine or tryptophan. The order of the fields is J gene, clone size, V gene, D gene, CDR3 protein, CDR3 DNA. A D gene is named only where the DNA matches it firmly. Size is omitted from some rows. Given values are once, few, many or a class for expanded clones.

J: TRBJ1-1; size: .; V: TRBV28; D: .; CDR3: CASSPPAFEAFF; DNA: TGTGCCAGCAGCCCCCCGGCGTTTGAAGCTTTCTTT
J: TRBJ2-1; size: many; V: TRBV12-3/TRBV12-4; D: .; CDR3: CASSQTGRTYNEQFF; DNA: TGTGCCAGCAGTCAAACAGGGAGGACCTACAATGAGCAGTTCTTC
J: TRBJ2-2; size: few; V: TRBV20-1; D: TRBD2; CDR3: CSARRVAGERAGELFF; DNA: TGCAGTGCTAGAAGAGTAGCGGGAGAAAGGGCCGGGGAGCTGTTTTTT
J: TRBJ2-3; size: many; V: TRBV12-3/TRBV12-4; D: .; CDR3: CASSSWGPTDTQYF; DNA: TGTGCCAGCAGTTCATGGGGACCCACAGATACGCAGTATTTT
J: TRBJ2-3; size: few; V: TRBV19; D: TRBD2; CDR3: CASSIASGTTDTQYF; DNA: TGTGCCAGTAGTATCGCTAGCGGGACCACAGATACGCAGTATTTT
J: TRBJ2-7; size: many; V: TRBV6-1; D: TRBD2; CDR3: CASSVKTTGGYEQYF; DNA: TGTGCCAGCAGTGTCAAGACAACGGGAGGCTACGAGCAGTACTTC
J: TRBJ2-3; size: .; V: TRBV5-1; D: TRBD2; CDR3: CASSPSGESDDTQYF; DNA: TGTGCCAGCAGCCCCAGCGGGGAGAGTGACGATACGCAGTATTTT
J: TRBJ2-7; size: .; V: TRBV6-1; D: .; CDR3: CAHGLSYEQYF; DNA: TGTGCCCACGGACTGTCCTACGAGCAGTACTTC
J: TRBJ2-3; size: many; V: TRBV7-9; D: TRBD2; CDR3: CASSPSGSDTDTQYF; DNA: TGTGCCAGCAGCCCTAGCGGGAGTGACACAGATACGCAGTATTTT
J: TRBJ1-4; size: few; V: TRBV3-1; D: TRBD1; CDR3: CASSQMLGTGLFF; DNA: TGTGCCAGCAGCCAAATGCTCGGGACAGGGCTGTTTTTT
J: TRBJ2-1; size: many; V: TRBV6-5; D: .; CDR3: CASSSPDGSSYNEQFF; DNA: TGTGCCAGCAGTTCGCCAGACGGCAGCTCCTACAATGAGCAGTTCTTC
J: TRBJ1-3; size: once; V: TRBV18; D: .; CDR3: CASSPNGAPGNTIYF; DNA: TGTGCCAGCTCACCAAACGGGGCCCCTGGAAACACCATATATTTT
J: TRBJ2-7; size: few; V: TRBV5-6; D: .; CDR3: CASSFRVLAYEQYF; DNA: TGTGCCAGCAGCTTCAGGGTCTTAGCCTACGAGCAGTACTTC
J: TRBJ1-1; size: many; V: TRBV7-8; D: .; CDR3: CASSRVGTEAFF; DNA: TGTGCCAGCAGTCGCGTGGGGACTGAAGCTTTCTTT
J: TRBJ1-3; size: .; V: TRBV7-9; D: .; CDR3: CASSLAGTAGNTIYF; DNA: TGTGCCAGCAGCTTAGCGGGTACGGCTGGAAACACCATATATTTT
J: TRBJ1-4; size: .; V: TRBV11-2; D: .; CDR3: CASSHGVGGDEKLFF; DNA: TGCGCCAGCAGCCATGGCGTGGGGGGTGATGAAAAACTGTTTTTT
J: TRBJ1-1; size: once; V: TRBV30; D: .; CDR3: CAWSESGGAEAFF; DNA: TGTGCCTGGAGTGAATCGGGTGGGGCTGAAGCTTTCTTT
J: TRBJ2-1; size: few; V: TRBV5-8; D: .; CDR3: CASSLVGGLRFF; DNA: TGTGCCAGCAGCTTGGTTGGGGGGCTGCGGTTCTTC
J: TRBJ1-1; size: many; V: TRBV6-4; D: .; CDR3: CASSDAANTEAFF; DNA: TGTGCCAGCAGTGACGCCGCCAACACTGAAGCTTTCTTT
J: TRBJ2-1; size: many; V: TRBV18; D: TRBD2; CDR3: CASSPGTSVIAEQFF; DNA: TGTGCCAGCTCGCCCGGGACTAGCGTGATTGCTGAGCAGTTCTTC
J: TRBJ2-2; size: .; V: TRBV5-1; D: .; CDR3: CASSPRAGQDTGELFF; DNA: TGCGCCAGCAGCCCGCGAGCGGGCCAGGACACCGGGGAGCTGTTTTTT
J: TRBJ1-6; size: .; V: TRBV28; D: TRBD1; CDR3: CASSRGTGSSPLHF; DNA: TGTGCCAGCAGCCGAGGGACAGGGTCTTCACCCCTCCACTTT
J: TRBJ2-4; size: .; V: TRBV6-9; D: .; CDR3: CASSYLPGKGKNGNIQYF; DNA: TGTGCCAGCAGTTACTTACCCGGAAAGGGGAAAAACGGCAACATTCAGTACTTC
J: TRBJ1-1; size: many; V: TRBV6-1; D: .; CDR3: CANSKGRTNTEAFF; DNA: TGTGCCAACAGCAAGGGACGGACGAACACTGAAGCTTTCTTT
J: TRBJ1-2; size: .; V: TRBV27; D: .; CDR3: CASSQGPGVDYGYTF; DNA: TGTGCCAGCAGTCAGGGGCCGGGGGTCGACTATGGCTACACCTTC
J: TRBJ2-7; size: many; V: TRBV2; D: TRBD1; CDR3: CASRGTGGSSYEQYF; DNA: TGTGCCAGCAGGGGGACAGGGGGGAGCTCCTACGAGCAGTACTTC
J: TRBJ2-3; size: few; V: TRBV7-2; D: .; CDR3: CASTAGDTQYF; DNA: TGTGCCAGCACCGCGGGGGATACGCAGTATTTT
J: TRBJ2-4; size: .; V: TRBV20-1; D: .; CDR3: CSARWTENIQYF; DNA: TGCAGTGCTAGGTGGACCGAAAACATTCAGTACTTC
J: TRBJ2-7; size: .; V: TRBV28; D: .; CDR3: CASSPGSDLYF; DNA: TGTGCCAGCAGTCCCGGGTCAGATCTGTACTTC
J: TRBJ2-7; size: .; V: TRBV11-2; D: .; CDR3: CASSLGTSRQYF; DNA: TGTGCCAGCAGCTTAGGCACGAGTCGGCAGTACTTC
J: TRBJ2-1; size: many; V: TRBV15; D: .; CDR3: CATSRDRSGSSYNEQFF; DNA: TGTGCCACCAGCAGAGATCGGAGCGGAAGCTCCTACAATGAGCAGTTCTTC
J: TRBJ1-2; size: many; V: TRBV28; D: TRBD1; CDR3: CASLGYPWWTGGSYGYTF; DNA: TGTGCCAGCTTGGGGTATCCTTGGTGGACAGGGGGCAGCTATGGCTACACCTTC
J: TRBJ2-3; size: few; V: TRBV5-1; D: .; CDR3: CASSIQGVRDTDTQYF; DNA: TGCGCCAGCAGCATACAGGGAGTAAGGGACACAGATACGCAGTATTTT
J: TRBJ2-7; size: .; V: TRBV9; D: .; CDR3: CASSVIAHEQYF; DNA: TGTGCCAGCAGCGTAATAGCACACGAGCAGTACTTC
J: TRBJ1-1; size: many; V: TRBV6-5; D: .; CDR3: CASSYHENNAEAFF; DNA: TGTGCCAGCAGTTACCATGAAAATAACGCTGAAGCTTTCTTT
J: TRBJ2-3; size: few; V: TRBV20-1; D: .; CDR3: CSRDGSVTDTQYF; DNA: TGCAGTCGAGATGGTAGCGTCACAGATACGCAGTATTTT
J: TRBJ2-5; size: many; V: TRBV6-5; D: TRBD1; CDR3: CASSYSDRGLETQYF; DNA: TGTGCCAGCAGTTACTCCGACAGGGGGCTGGAGACCCAGTACTTC
J: TRBJ2-1; size: .; V: TRBV24-1; D: .; CDR3: CATSDGLREQFF; DNA: TGTGCCACCAGTGATGGGCTGCGGGAGCAGTTCTTC
J: TRBJ1-2; size: few; V: TRBV5-1; D: TRBD1; CDR3: CASSLLTTGNHHTF; DNA: TGCGCCAGCAGCTTGCTTACGACAGGGAATCACCACACCTTC
J: TRBJ2-2; size: many; V: TRBV28; D: TRBD2; CDR3: CASSSGLAPTGELFF; DNA: TGTGCCAGCAGTTCAGGACTAGCACCCACCGGGGAGCTGTTTTTT
J: TRBJ1-6; size: many; V: TRBV10-3; D: .; CDR3: CAISGQEGSPLHF; DNA: TGTGCCATCAGTGGGCAGGAGGGTTCACCCCTCCACTTT
J: TRBJ2-7; size: many; V: TRBV2; D: .; CDR3: CASSEDRAQYF; DNA: TGTGCCAGCAGTGAAGACAGGGCCCAGTACTTC
J: TRBJ2-2; size: once; V: TRBV19; D: .; CDR3: CASSIQKDTGELFF; DNA: TGTGCCAGTAGTATCCAGAAGGACACCGGGGAGCTGTTTTTT
J: TRBJ2-6; size: many; V: TRBV28; D: TRBD1; CDR3: CASRSHGTGSSGANVLTF; DNA: TGTGCCAGCCGCTCCCATGGGACAGGTTCCTCTGGGGCCAACGTCCTGACTTTC
J: TRBJ1-6; size: few; V: TRBV19; D: TRBD1; CDR3: CASKPGQVGSPLHF; DNA: TGTGCCAGTAAACCGGGACAGGTGGGCTCACCCCTCCACTTT
J: TRBJ2-1; size: many; V: TRBV28; D: TRBD2; CDR3: CASGTGTSGSDEQFF; DNA: TGTGCCAGCGGGACCGGGACTAGCGGGAGCGATGAGCAGTTCTTC
J: TRBJ1-2; size: few; V: TRBV30; D: .; CDR3: CAWSVEGVYGYTF; DNA: TGTGCCTGGAGTGTAGAAGGGGTCTATGGCTACACCTTC
J: TRBJ2-5; size: .; V: TRBV7-7; D: TRBD2; CDR3: CASSAGLAGGETQYF; DNA: TGTGCTAGCAGCGCAGGACTAGCGGGAGGGGAGACCCAGTACTTC
J: TRBJ2-5; size: .; V: TRBV28; D: TRBD2; CDR3: CASKKAGTSAPRAQYF; DNA: TGTGCCAGCAAAAAAGCCGGGACTAGCGCGCCCAGGGCCCAGTACTTC
J: TRBJ1-2; size: .; V: TRBV5-4; D: TRBD1; CDR3: CASSLVPGQLGDGYTF; DNA: TGTGCCAGCAGCTTGGTACCGGGACAGCTTGGCGATGGCTACACCTTC
J: TRBJ2-7; size: few; V: TRBV2; D: TRBD1; CDR3: CASSDDDRGRDEQYF; DNA: TGTGCCAGCAGTGACGATGACAGGGGGCGCGACGAGCAGTACTTC